The rows below give T cell receptor beta chains drawn from one sample of a study of T-cell reconstitution after alpha-beta-depleted transplantation in children. TCRdb reprocessed the PCR reads with MiXCR, giving one entry per CDR3 protein. The table has around 420,000 distinct CDR3 sequences, around 15% seen once. Material: PBMCs, mostly from graft donor cells, obtained 360 days after TCRalphabeta/CD19-depleted stem cell transplant. The source is a boy younger than two who had a stem cell transplant for Wiskott-Aldrich syndrome, so the T cells may come from the graft donor. CDR3s include the opening cysteine and the closing phenylalanine or tryptophan. A D gene is named only where the DNA matches it firmly. Expanded clones get a size class; other rows say once, few or many, or leave the size out.

D | J | size | length | V | CDR3 | DNA
- | TRBJ2-2 | few | 14 | TRBV12-3/TRBV12-4 | CASPRRGPTGELFF | TGTGCCAGCCCTCGGCGGGGGCCCACCGGGGAGCTGTTTTTT
- | TRBJ2-1 | - | 16 | TRBV6-2/TRBV6-3 | CASSYFTVWSYNEQFF | TGTGCCAGCAGTTACTTTACGGTGTGGTCCTACAATGAGCAGTTCTTC
TRBD1 | TRBJ2-5 | - | 16 | TRBV14 | CASRHGTGSPQETQYF | TGTGCCAGCAGGCACGGGACAGGGAGCCCCCAAGAGACCCAGTACTTC
TRBD1 | TRBJ1-1 | - | 16 | TRBV10-3 | CAISERTGAWMTEAFF | TGTGCCATCAGTGAAAGGACAGGGGCCTGGATGACTGAAGCTTTCTTT
TRBD1 | TRBJ2-1 | many | 16 | TRBV29-1 | CSVVLSGTVLDNEQFF | TGCAGCGTTGTTTTATCCGGGACAGTTCTAGACAATGAGCAGTTCTTC
TRBD2 | TRBJ2-2 | few | 22 | TRBV4-2 | CASSPFIRLAGGRSPNTGELFF | TGTGCCAGCAGCCCTTTCATTCGACTAGCGGGGGGGCGATCCCCGAACACCGGGGAGCTGTTTTTT
- | TRBJ2-3 | few | 15 | TRBV7-6 | CASSLELGSTDTQYF | TGTGCCAGCAGCTTAGAACTAGGGAGCACAGATACGCAGTATTTT
- | TRBJ2-4 | - | 15 | TRBV5-1 | CASSLGVPKADIQYF | TGCGCCAGCAGCTTGGGAGTCCCAAAGGCGGACATTCAGTACTTC
- | TRBJ2-7 | - | 14 | TRBV11-2 | CASSSTSGGLEQYF | TGTGCCAGCAGCTCCACTTCTGGGGGGCTCGAGCAGTACTTC
- | TRBJ2-7 | few | 14 | TRBV10-3 | CAISGARGSYEQYF | TGTGCCATCAGTGGAGCGCGGGGCTCCTACGAGCAGTACTTC
- | TRBJ2-1 | many | 12 | TRBV4-3 | CASSQDYNEQFF | TGTGCCAGCAGCCAAGATTACAATGAGCAGTTCTTC
TRBD2 | TRBJ2-1 | - | 18 | TRBV5-1 | CASSSRGLAGPTYNEQFF | TGCGCCAGCAGCTCCCGTGGACTAGCGGGCCCCACCTACAATGAGCAGTTCTTC
TRBD1 | TRBJ2-1 | few | 16 | TRBV5-1 | CASQQIQQGSYNEQFF | TGCGCCAGCCAGCAGATCCAACAGGGGTCCTACAATGAGCAGTTCTTC
- | TRBJ2-1 | once | 15 | TRBV3-1 | CASSQRGFSYNEQFF | TGTGCCAGCAGCCAACGGGGGTTCTCCTACAATGAGCAGTTCTTC
- | TRBJ2-2 | - | 15 | TRBV5-1 | CASSFQGTDTGELFF | TGCGCCAGCAGCTTCCAGGGAACTGACACCGGGGAGCTGTTTTTT
TRBD1 | TRBJ1-5 | - | 15 | TRBV4-2 | CASSDTDREGEPQHF | TGTGCCAGCAGCGATACGGACAGGGAAGGTGAGCCCCAGCATTTT